The clone carrying this T cell receptor (beta chain) was counted ten times or more. Its matching antigen is unknown. Attached unique molecular identifiers marked individual cDNA molecules. TCRdb re-called the 5' RACE reads with MiXCR, one entry per CDR3 protein. The table has about 76,000 distinct CDR3 sequences, around a sixth seen once; the top ten hold less than 15%. This entry belongs to a study of early T cells in non-severe SARS-CoV-2 infection. Study-wide context: Unsorted whole-blood RNA was sequenced in bulk, leaving chains unpaired. Findings and limits, study-wide: Anti-spike CD8 responses were favored by VDJdb matching, which missed private and CD4 specificities.

This CDR3 has 13 amino acids. V lost 3 bases and J 5 bases, leaving 8 bases between the germline ends. The sequence came from an adult who was a healthcare worker with PCR-confirmed SARS-CoV-2 infection or an uninfected control (not recorded which). V and J are TRBV12-3 or TRBV12-4 and TRBJ2-1; D unclear. Specimen: whole blood. Here the CDR3 reads CASSFLGNNEQFF. The CDR3 nucleotides read TGTGCCAGCAGTTTCCTAGGGAACAATGAGCAGTTCTTC.